One sample yielded the 27 T cell receptor beta chains listed below, sequenced in a study of beta chain features in type 1 diabetes. All of the isolated RNA was reverse transcribed, so expressed TCRB transcripts were sequenced. Using immunoSEQ multiplex PCR, the repertoire was profiled, and TCRdb retains in-frame clones only, with some absent. The sample contains about 190,000 clones, around 7.9% of which appear only once. What these receptors recognize is not known. General study findings and limits: All four CD4+ subsets of Type 1 diabetes patients contained TCRB CDR3s that were moderately but significantly shorter.

The sample was central memory CD4+ T cells from blood. The receptors were gathered from a man between 18 and 29 years old with type 1 diabetes.

This clone was counted between two and nine times. The rearrangement joins TRBV11-2 to TRBJ1-1, with a weak D call TRBD1 (5 bases). The CDR3 is 13 amino acids. In germline, CDR1 is SGHAT, CDR2 FQNNGV. V was pared by 1 base and J by 8 bases, with 11 bases between. DNA for the CDR3: TGTGCCAGCAGCTTAGCAGGAGGGGACGAAGCTTTCTTT. Its protein is CASSLAGGDEAFF.

The CDR3 loop is CASSEWEDQPQHF. The CDR3 region has the DNA TGTGCCAGCAGTGAATGGGAGGATCAGCCCCAGCATTTT. The gene calls are TRBV6-1 and TRBJ1-5, with D uncertain. CDR3 size: 13 residues. V dropped 2 bases and J dropped 5 bases, with 7 bases sitting between them. Germline V gives CDR1 MNHNS, CDR2 SASEGT.

The chain employs TRBV10-3 and TRBJ2-1, with 7 bases identical to TRBD2. Germline V CDR1 and CDR2: ENHRY, SYGVKD. The ends lost 4 bases at V and 5 bases at J; junction bases unmatched: 8. The CDR3 consists of 15 residues. The CDR3 loop reads CAISVYSGYNNEQFF. CDR3 DNA: TGTGCCATCAGTGTTTATAGCGGGTATAACAATGAGCAGTTCTTC.

V gene TRBV7-8 combines with J gene TRBJ2-2, with a weak D call TRBD2 (5 bases). The CDR3 has 15 residues. CDR1 is SGHVS, CDR2 FQNEAQ, per germline. The V gene lost 5 bases and the J gene lost 4 bases, with 14 bases spanning the gap. The CDR3 coding sequence is TGTGCCAGCAGCCCCATAGCGAGTGCCACCGGGGAGCTGTTTTTT. The encoded protein is CASSPIASATGELFF.

This clone showed up just a few times. This rearrangement joins TRBV5-1 to TRBJ2-3, with D possibly being TRBD2 (6 bases). V was trimmed by 0 bases and J by 2 bases, leaving 13 bases between them. Per germline, CDR1 SGHRS and CDR2 YFSETQ. The CDR3 spans 16 residues. CDR3 region: CASSLDAGTYTDTQYF. CDR3 nucleotide sequence: TGCGCCAGCAGCTTGGACGCGGGGACTTACACAGATACGCAGTATTTT.

The table lists this clone with a few counts. This sequence joins TRBV27 and TRBJ2-1; tentative D call: TRBD1 (6 bases). V lost 4 bases, J lost 4 bases, and 8 bases lay in between. The CDR3 totals 13 residues. Germline CDR1 reads MNHEY; CDR2 reads SMNVEV (reference sequence). This CDR3 is CASSYGQYNEQFF. The CDR3, as DNA: TGTGCCAGCAGTTACGGACAGTACAATGAGCAGTTCTTC.

This clone was observed a few times. The V gene is TRBV18, the J gene TRBJ1-2; no clear D. Germline lookup yields CDR1 KGHSH and CDR2 LQKENI. The CDR3 spans 12 residues. V was cut by 1 base and J by 7 bases, with 7 bases left in between. CDR3 residues: CASSPQAAGYTF. In DNA form, the CDR3 reads TGTGCCAGCTCACCACAGGCGGCTGGCTACACCTTC.

This clone turned up a few times. V is TRBV18 and J is TRBJ1-1; D gene unclear. CDR3 size: 14 residues. The germline CDR1 and CDR2 sequences are KGHSH and LQKENI. V lost 2 bases, J lost 0 bases, and 7 bases lay in between. The CDR3 DNA is TGTGCCAGCTCACCAGAGTTCATGAACACTGAAGCTTTCTTT. Translation: CASSPEFMNTEAFF.

Of note for this clone: Other nucleotide sequences from this sample produce the same CDR3. The chain links TRBV15 to TRBJ2-3; 7 bases map to TRBD2. Losses at the gene ends were 0 bases for V and 2 bases for J; bases not matched to a gene: 5. Germline-derived CDR1 and CDR2 are LNHNV and YYDKDF (reference sequence). The CDR3 extends over 16 amino acids. CDR3 in DNA: TGTGCCACCAGCAGAGATGGAGCGGGGTACACAGATACGCAGTATTTT. Protein sequence: CATSRDGAGYTDTQYF.

This clone was detected only a few times. The chain joins TRBV10-3 to TRBJ2-7; D may be TRBD2 (6 bases). V was shortened by 2 bases and J by 7 bases, with 12 bases between the two germline ends. Looked up from germline, CDR1 is ENHRY and CDR2 is SYGVKD. The CDR3 has 13 residues. CDR3 in amino acids: CAISERARGEQYF. Written as DNA, the CDR3 is TGTGCCATCAGTGAGAGGGCCCGGGGGGAGCAGTACTTC.

This clone was seen only a few times. The chain couples TRBV28 to TRBJ2-5; D may be TRBD1 (6 bases). Trimming removed 5 bases from V and 14 bases from J, with 21 bases in between. The CDR3 spans 13 residues. Germline V lookup: CDR1 MDHEN, CDR2 SYDVKM. The CDR3 DNA reads TGTGCCAGCAGTCCTGCTGGGTGGGACACCTTCTACTTC. As protein: CASSPAGWDTFYF. Based on the CDR3 plus reference TRBV28 and TRBJ2-5, the full variable domain is DVKVTQSSRYLVKRTGEKVFLECVQDMDHENMFWYRQDPGLGLRLIYFSYDVKMKEKGDIPEGYSVSREKKERFSLILESASTNQTSMYLCASSPAGWDTFYFGPGTRLLVL.

This clone has only a few counts. Here the CDR3 DNA reads TGTGCCAGCAGACTCGAAGGTGGGCTTAACTACGAGCAGTACTTC. This encodes CASRLEGGLNYEQYF. V is TRBV7-2 and J is TRBJ2-7, with D hard to call. CDR1 and CDR2 from the germline V gene are SGHTA and FQGNSA. The CDR3 runs to 15 residues. The ends were cut back, 6 bases at V and 3 bases at J, with 18 bases in the middle.

This clone was picked up a small number of times. The chain recombines TRBV14 with TRBJ2-4; TRBD1 matches 9 bases. Germline V gene lookup returns CDR1 SGHDN and CDR2 FVKESK. The V segment lost 2 bases and the J segment 1 base; nucleotides outside the gene matches: 0. This CDR3 contains 15 residues. In nucleotides, the CDR3 is TGTGCCAGCAGCCAAACAGGGGGCGCCAAAAACATTCAGTACTTC. This sequence encodes CASSQTGGAKNIQYF. Full variable domain (outside the CDR3, taken from reference TRBV14 and TRBJ2-4): EAGVTQFPSHSVIEKGQTVTLRCDPISGHDNLYWYRRVMGKEIKFLLHFVKESKQDESGMPNNRFLAERTGGTYSTLKVQPAELEDSGVYFCASSQTGGAKNIQYFGAGTRLSVL.

This clone was detected a few times. The V call is TRBV18, the J call TRBJ1-6; the D is unclear. CDR1 is KGHSH and CDR2 is LQKENI in the germline V gene. Trimming pared 6 bases from V and 6 bases from J, leaving 15 bases between. The CDR3 is 15 residues long. The CDR3 bases are TGTGCCAGCTCCCGCTCGGAGGCTTCTAATTCACCCCTCCACTTT. The encoded protein is CASSRSEASNSPLHF.

This clone was seen ten or more times. The V call is TRBV29-1, the J call TRBJ1-2; D is undetermined. Trimming took off 4 bases at V and 8 bases at J, with 14 bases between the two ends. In germline, CDR1 is SQVTM, CDR2 ANQGSEA. CDR3 size: 12 residues. CDR3 coding DNA: TGCAGCGTTGGATCAGAGGGTATAGGCTACACCTTC. This sequence encodes CSVGSEGIGYTF.

The chain links TRBV28 to TRBJ1-5; 8 bases match TRBD1. After removal of 5 bases from V and 3 bases from J, the junction contained 9 bases not matched to a gene. CDR1 and CDR2 (germline): MDHEN, SYDVKM. The CDR3 loop spans 16 amino acids. The CDR3 nucleotides read TGTGCCAGCAGTACGAACAGACAGGGGTACAATCAGCCCCAGCATTTT. Translated: CASSTNRQGYNQPQHF.

The CDR3 spells CASSFRGTEAFF. CDR3 coding DNA: TGTGCCAGTAGTTTCCGCGGAACTGAAGCTTTCTTT. The chain has TRBV19 and TRBJ1-1; D is unclear. Germline CDR1 and CDR2: LNHDA and SQIVND (reference sequence). This CDR3 has 12 residues. Trimming removed 5 bases at V and 5 bases at J, with 9 bases between.

The chain has TRBV11-2 and TRBJ1-6, with a possible D match to TRBD1 (6 bases). In germline, CDR1 is SGHAT, CDR2 FQNNGV. Trimming stripped 4 bases from V and 17 bases from J, with 18 bases between. CDR3 length: 13 amino acids. This CDR3 is CASSSNPGQKVHF. CDR3 DNA sequence: TGTGCCAGCAGCTCCAACCCTGGACAGAAGGTCCACTTT. The full variable domain, completed using reference TRBV11-2 and TRBJ1-6, is EAGVAQSPRYKIIEKRQSVAFWCNPISGHATLYWYQQILGQGPKLLIQFQNNGVVDDSQLPKDRFSAERLKGVDSTLKIQPAKLEDSAVYLCASSSNPGQKVHFGNGTRLTVT.

V gene TRBV27 combines with J gene TRBJ2-3; 14 bases align to TRBD2. The CDR3 is 17 amino acids. Germline trimming cut 5 bases from V and 8 bases from J; bases unmatched to any gene: 12. Germline loops: CDR1 MNHEY, CDR2 SMNVEV (reference sequence). The CDR3 DNA reads as TGTGCCAGCAGTATTTCTCCCGGACTAGCGGGAGGCCCTACGCAGTATTTT. This sequence encodes CASSISPGLAGGPTQYF.

The chain uses TRBV6-6 and TRBJ2-1; D uncertain. The germline CDR1 and CDR2 sequences are MNHNY and SVGAGI (reference sequence). The V and J ends lost 4 bases and 6 bases respectively, with 4 bases between them. CDR3 length: 11 amino acids. CDR3 in amino acids: CASSSLNEQFF. The CDR3 coding sequence is TGTGCCAGCAGTTCTCTCAATGAGCAGTTCTTC.

The chain couples TRBV5-1 to TRBJ2-7, with 7 nucleotides matching TRBD1. Germline trimming cut 3 bases from V and 3 bases from J; bases unmatched to any gene: 6. Germline loops: CDR1 SGHRS, CDR2 YFSETQ. The CDR3 is 14 amino acids. CDR3 sequence (DNA): TGCGCCAGCAGCTCGGGACAGTACCTCTACGAGCAGTACTTC. This translates into CASSSGQYLYEQYF. Together with reference TRBV5-1 and TRBJ2-7, the CDR3 gives the full variable domain: KAGVTQTPRYLIKTRGQQVTLSCSPISGHRSVSWYQQTPGQGLQFLFEYFSETQRNKGNFPGRFSGRQFSNSRSEMNVSTLELGDSALYLCASSSGQYLYEQYFGPGTRLTVT.

The sample holds a few counts of this clone. The gene calls are TRBV9 and TRBJ1-2, with TRBD1 identical over 7 bases. The CDR3 extends over 20 amino acids. J gave up 2 bases and V 3 bases, and 22 bases lay outside the gene matches. Germline V gene sequence: CDR1 SGDLS, CDR2 YYNGEE. CDR3 sequence reads: CASSAHRPGGTAATNYGYTF. The DNA of the CDR3 is TGTGCCAGCAGCGCACACCGTCCAGGGGGGACAGCCGCAACCAACTATGGCTACACCTTC.

This clone was detected only a few times. This chain uses TRBV5-4 with TRBJ1-6; D ambiguous. V lost 4 bases and J lost 3, with 14 bases in between. CDR3 size: 16 residues. Germline loops: CDR1 SGHNT, CDR2 YYREEE (reference sequence). CDR3 coding DNA: TGTGCCAGCAGCACCGGGAACAGCCTCTATAATTCACCCCTCCACTTT. Its translation: CASSTGNSLYNSPLHF.

This clone was seen a few times. This chain connects TRBV5-1 to TRBJ1-4, with 8 bases fitting TRBD1. J was trimmed by 7 bases and V by 4 bases; bases with no gene match: 6. CDR1 and CDR2 from the germline V gene are SGHRS and YFSETQ. The CDR3 spans 14 residues. The CDR3: CASSGQGSSEKLFF. Here the CDR3 DNA reads TGCGCCAGCAGCGGACAGGGATCGAGTGAAAAACTGTTTTTT.

This sequence joins TRBV7-2 and TRBJ1-2, with unresolved D. The CDR3 sequence is 14 residues long. Deletions cut 1 base from V and 6 bases from J, with 12 bases between. The V gene's germline CDR1 is SGHTA and CDR2 FQGNSA. As DNA, the CDR3 is TGTGCCAGCAGCTTAGTTACGGTGATTGATGGCTACACCTTC. Its translation: CASSLVTVIDGYTF.

In its sample, this clone was seen a few times. The junction departs from the called germline gene at one end, perhaps through a read error. The CDR3 DNA reads as TGTGCCAGCAGCTCCGGACAGGGCAGTTGGGAGACCCAGTACTTC. Translating gives CASSSGQGSWETQYF. The rearrangement uses TRBV5-1 and TRBJ2-5, with 8 bases fitting TRBD1. CDR3 length: 15 amino acids. Germline loops: CDR1 SGHRS, CDR2 YFSETQ.

This clone was counted a few times. The chain is built from TRBV18 and TRBJ1-1; D might be TRBD1 (5 bases). This CDR3 spans 13 amino acids. Trimming removed 6 bases from V and 2 bases from J, with 10 bases in between. CDR1 and CDR2 from the germline V gene are KGHSH and LQKENI. In nucleotides, the CDR3 is TGTGCCAGCTCGGAAGGGGTCAACACTGAAGCTTTCTTT. As protein: CASSEGVNTEAFF.